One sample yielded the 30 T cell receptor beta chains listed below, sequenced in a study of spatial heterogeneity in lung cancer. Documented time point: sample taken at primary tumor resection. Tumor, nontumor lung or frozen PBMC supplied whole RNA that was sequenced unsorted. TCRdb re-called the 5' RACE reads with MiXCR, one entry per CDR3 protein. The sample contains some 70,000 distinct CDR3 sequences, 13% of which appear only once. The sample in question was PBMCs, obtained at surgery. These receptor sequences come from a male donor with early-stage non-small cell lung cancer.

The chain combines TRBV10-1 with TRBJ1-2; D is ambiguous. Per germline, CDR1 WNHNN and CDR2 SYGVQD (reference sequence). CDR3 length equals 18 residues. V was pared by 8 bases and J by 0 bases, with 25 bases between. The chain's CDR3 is CASPEGTSFSGANYGYTF. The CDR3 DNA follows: TGCGCCAGCCCCGAGGGAACATCTTTTTCTGGGGCTAACTATGGCTACACCTTC.

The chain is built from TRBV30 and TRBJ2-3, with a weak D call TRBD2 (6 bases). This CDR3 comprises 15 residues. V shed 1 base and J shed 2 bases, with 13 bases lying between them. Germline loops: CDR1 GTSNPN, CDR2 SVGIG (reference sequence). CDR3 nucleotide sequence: TGTGCCTGGAGTGAAGCGGGCCCACCCACAGATACGCAGTATTTT. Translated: CAWSEAGPPTDTQYF.

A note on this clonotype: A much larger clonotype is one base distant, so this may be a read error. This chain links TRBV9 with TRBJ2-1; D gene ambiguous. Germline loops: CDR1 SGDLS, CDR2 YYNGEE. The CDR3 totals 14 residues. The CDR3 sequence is CASSVAGTMNEQIF. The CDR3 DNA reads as TGTGCCAGCAGCGTAGCTGGCACTATGAATGAGCAGATCTTC.

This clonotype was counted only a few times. The CDR3 reads CASSSAAALVTDTQYF. The CDR3 DNA is TGTGCCAGCAGTTCCGCCGCCGCTTTAGTAACAGATACGCAGTATTTT. V gene TRBV27 combines with J gene TRBJ2-3; no firm D call. Per germline, CDR1 MNHEY and CDR2 SMNVEV (reference sequence). V was clipped by 4 bases and J by 3 bases, with 17 bases between them. The CDR3 contains 16 residues.

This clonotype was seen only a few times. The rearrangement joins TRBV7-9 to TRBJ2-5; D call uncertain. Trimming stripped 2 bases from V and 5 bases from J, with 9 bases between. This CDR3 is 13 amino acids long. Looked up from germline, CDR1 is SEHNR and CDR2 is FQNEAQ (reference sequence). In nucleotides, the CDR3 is TGTGCCAGCAGCTTAAACGCGCTGGAGACCCAGTACTTC. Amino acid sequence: CASSLNALETQYF. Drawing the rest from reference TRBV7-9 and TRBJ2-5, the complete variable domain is DTGVSQNPRHKITKRGQNVTFRCDPISEHNRLYWYRQTLGQGPEFLTYFQNEAQLEKSRLLSDRFSAERPKGSFSTLEIQRTEQGDSAMYLCASSLNALETQYFGPGTRLLVL.

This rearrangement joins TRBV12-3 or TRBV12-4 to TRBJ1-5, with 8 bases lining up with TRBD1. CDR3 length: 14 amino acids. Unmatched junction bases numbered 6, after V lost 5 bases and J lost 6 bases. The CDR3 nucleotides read TGTGCCAGCAGTAGACAGGGGAATGGTCAGCCCCAGCATTTT. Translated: CASSRQGNGQPQHF.

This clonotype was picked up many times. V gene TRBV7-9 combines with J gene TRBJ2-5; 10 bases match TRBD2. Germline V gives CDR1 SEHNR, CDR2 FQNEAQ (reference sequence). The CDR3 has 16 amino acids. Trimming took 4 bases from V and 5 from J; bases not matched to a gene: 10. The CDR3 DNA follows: TGTGCCAGCAGCTCCGCGAGCGGGAGGGCCTGGGAGACCCAGTACTTC. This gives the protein CASSSASGRAWETQYF.

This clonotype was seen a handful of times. The DNA for the CDR3 is TGTGCCAGCAGCTTGGGACAGGGAGAGGATCAGCCCCAGCATTTT. Translating it yields CASSLGQGEDQPQHF. J is TRBJ1-5 and V is TRBV7-2, with 9 positions matching TRBD1. Losses at the gene ends were 3 bases for V and 5 bases for J; bases not matched to a gene: 5. Germline V gene lookup returns CDR1 SGHTA and CDR2 FQGNSA. This CDR3 has 15 residues.

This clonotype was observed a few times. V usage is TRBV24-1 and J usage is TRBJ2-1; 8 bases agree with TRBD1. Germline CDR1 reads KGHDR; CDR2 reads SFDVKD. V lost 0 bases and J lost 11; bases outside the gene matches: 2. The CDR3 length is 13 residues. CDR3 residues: CATSDLIRGQQFF. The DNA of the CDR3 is TGTGCCACCAGTGATTTGATCAGGGGGCAGCAGTTCTTC.

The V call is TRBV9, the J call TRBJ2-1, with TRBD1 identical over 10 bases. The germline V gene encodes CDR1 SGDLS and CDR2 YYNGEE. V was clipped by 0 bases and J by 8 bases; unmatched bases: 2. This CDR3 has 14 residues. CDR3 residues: CASSVGQGADEQFF. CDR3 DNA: TGTGCCAGCAGCGTAGGACAGGGGGCGGATGAGCAGTTCTTC.

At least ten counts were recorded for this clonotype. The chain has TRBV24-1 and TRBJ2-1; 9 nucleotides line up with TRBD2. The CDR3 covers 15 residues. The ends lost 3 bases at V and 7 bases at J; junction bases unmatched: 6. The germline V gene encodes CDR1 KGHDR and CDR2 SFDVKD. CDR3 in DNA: TGTGCCACCAGTGATAGGACTAGCGATTATAATGAGCAGTTCTTC. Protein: CATSDRTSDYNEQFF.

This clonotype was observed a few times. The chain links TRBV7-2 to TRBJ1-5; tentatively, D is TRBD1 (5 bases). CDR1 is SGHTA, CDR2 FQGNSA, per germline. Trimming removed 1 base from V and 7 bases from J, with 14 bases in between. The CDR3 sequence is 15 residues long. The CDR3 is CASSLDSVGGQPQHF. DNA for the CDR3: TGTGCCAGCAGCTTAGATAGTGTCGGGGGACAGCCCCAGCATTTT.

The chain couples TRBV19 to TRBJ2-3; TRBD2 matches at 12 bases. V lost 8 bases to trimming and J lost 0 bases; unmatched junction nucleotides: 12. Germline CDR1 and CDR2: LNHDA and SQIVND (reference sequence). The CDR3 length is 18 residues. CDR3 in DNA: TGTGCCAGTGTGGGGGTGACTAGCGGGAGCGAAAGCACAGATACGCAGTATTTT. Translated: CASVGVTSGSESTDTQYF.

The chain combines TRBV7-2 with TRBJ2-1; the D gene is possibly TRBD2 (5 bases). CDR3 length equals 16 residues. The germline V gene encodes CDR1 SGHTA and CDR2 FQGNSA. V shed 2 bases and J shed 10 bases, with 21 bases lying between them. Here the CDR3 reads CASSLSGWAAAHEQFF. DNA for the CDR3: TGTGCCAGCAGCTTAAGTGGTTGGGCAGCGGCCCACGAGCAGTTCTTC.

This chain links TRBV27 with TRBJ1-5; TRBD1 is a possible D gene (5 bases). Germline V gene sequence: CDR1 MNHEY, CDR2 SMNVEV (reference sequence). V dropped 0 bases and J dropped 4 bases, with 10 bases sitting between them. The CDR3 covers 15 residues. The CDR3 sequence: CASSLSTGGNQPQHF. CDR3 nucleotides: TGTGCCAGCAGTTTATCGACTGGGGGTAATCAGCCCCAGCATTTT.

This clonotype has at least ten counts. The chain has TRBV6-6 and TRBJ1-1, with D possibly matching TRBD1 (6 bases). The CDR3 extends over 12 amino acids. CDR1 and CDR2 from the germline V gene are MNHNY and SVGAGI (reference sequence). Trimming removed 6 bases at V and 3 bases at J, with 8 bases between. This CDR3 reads CASRPGDTEAFF. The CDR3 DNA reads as TGTGCCAGCAGGCCAGGGGACACTGAAGCTTTCTTT.

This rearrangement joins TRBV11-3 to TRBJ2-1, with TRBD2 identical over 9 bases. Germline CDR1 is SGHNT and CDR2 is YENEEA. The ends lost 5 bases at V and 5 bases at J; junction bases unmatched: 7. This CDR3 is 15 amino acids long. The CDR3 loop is CASSHGVAGDNEQFF. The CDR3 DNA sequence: TGTGCCAGCAGCCACGGGGTAGCGGGGGACAATGAGCAGTTCTTC.

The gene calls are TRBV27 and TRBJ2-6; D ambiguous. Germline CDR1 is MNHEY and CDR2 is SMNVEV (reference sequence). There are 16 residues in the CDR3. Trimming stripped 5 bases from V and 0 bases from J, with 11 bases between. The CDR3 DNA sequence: TGTGCCAGCAGTGGGATCGGTGGCTCTGGGGCCAACGTCCTGACTTTC. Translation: CASSGIGGSGANVLTF.

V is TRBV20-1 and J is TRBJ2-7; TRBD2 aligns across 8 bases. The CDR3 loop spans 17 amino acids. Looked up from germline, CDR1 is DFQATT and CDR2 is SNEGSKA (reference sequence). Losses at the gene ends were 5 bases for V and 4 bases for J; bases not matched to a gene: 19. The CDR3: CSARAGLAGITKYEQYF. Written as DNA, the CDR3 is TGCAGTGCTCGGGCGGGGCTAGCGGGTATAACTAAATACGAGCAGTACTTC.

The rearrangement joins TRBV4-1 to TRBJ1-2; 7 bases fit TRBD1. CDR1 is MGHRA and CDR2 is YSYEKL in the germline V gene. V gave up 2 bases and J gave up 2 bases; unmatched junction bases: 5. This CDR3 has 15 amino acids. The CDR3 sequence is CASSQPTTGNYGYTF. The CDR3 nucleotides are TGCGCCAGCAGCCAACCCACGACAGGGAACTATGGCTACACCTTC.

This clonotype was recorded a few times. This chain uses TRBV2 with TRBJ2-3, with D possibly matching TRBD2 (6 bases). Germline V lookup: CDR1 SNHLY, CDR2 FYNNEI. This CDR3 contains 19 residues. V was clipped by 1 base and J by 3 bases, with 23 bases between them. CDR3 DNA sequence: TGTGCCAGCAGTGAAGTCCTTGGCGGGATAGGAGTGAGAACAGATACGCAGTATTTT. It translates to CASSEVLGGIGVRTDTQYF.

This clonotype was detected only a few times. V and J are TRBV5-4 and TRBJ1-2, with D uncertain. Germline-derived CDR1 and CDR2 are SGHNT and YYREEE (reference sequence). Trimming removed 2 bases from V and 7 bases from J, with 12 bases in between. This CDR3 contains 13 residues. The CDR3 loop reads CASSFERGSGYTF. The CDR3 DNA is TGTGCCAGCAGCTTTGAGAGAGGAAGTGGCTACACCTTC.

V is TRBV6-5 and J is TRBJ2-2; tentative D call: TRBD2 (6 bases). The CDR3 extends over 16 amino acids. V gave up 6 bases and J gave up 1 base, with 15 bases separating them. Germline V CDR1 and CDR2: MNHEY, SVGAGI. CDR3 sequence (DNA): TGTGCCAGCAGATTTACCGGGACTCTGAACACCGGGGAGCTGTTTTTT. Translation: CASRFTGTLNTGELFF.

CDR3 DNA sequence: TGTGCCAGCAGCTTGGTAGGCATCCCGGACGAGCAGTACTTC. Protein product: CASSLVGIPDEQYF. The chain combines TRBV5-4 with TRBJ2-7; D not certain. CDR1 is SGHNT and CDR2 is YYREEE in the germline V gene (reference sequence). The CDR3 contains 14 residues. Trimming took off 0 bases at V and 5 bases at J, with 12 bases between the two ends.

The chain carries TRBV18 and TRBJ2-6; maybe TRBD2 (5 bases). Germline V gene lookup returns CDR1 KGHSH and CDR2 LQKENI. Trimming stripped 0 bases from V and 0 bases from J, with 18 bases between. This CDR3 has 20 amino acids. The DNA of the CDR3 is TGTGCCAGCTCACCACCGGGAGTTTTGGGAAATCTCTCTGGGGCCAACGTCCTGACTTTC. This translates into CASSPPGVLGNLSGANVLTF.

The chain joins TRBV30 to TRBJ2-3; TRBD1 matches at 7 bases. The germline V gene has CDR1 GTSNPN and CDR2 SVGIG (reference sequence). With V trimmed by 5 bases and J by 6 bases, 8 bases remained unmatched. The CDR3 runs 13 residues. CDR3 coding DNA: TGTGCCTGGGAGATAGGGGGCTCGGATACGCAGTATTTT. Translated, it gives CAWEIGGSDTQYF.

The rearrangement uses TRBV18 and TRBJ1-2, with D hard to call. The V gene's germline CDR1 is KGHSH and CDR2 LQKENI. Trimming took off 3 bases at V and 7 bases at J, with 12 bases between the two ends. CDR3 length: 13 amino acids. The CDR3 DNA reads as TGTGCCAGCTCACCTCAGGACGCCTTTGGCTACACCTTC. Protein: CASSPQDAFGYTF.

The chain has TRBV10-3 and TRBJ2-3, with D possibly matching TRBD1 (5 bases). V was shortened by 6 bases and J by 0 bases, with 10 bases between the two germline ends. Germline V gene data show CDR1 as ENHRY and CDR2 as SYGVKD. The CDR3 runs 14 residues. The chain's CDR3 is CAISRTPSTDTQYF. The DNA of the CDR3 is TGTGCCATCAGCAGGACACCTAGCACAGATACGCAGTATTTT.

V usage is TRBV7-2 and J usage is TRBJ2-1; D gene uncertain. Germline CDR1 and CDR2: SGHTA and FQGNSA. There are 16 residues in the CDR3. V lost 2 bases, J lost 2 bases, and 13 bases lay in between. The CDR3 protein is CASSLRQQSPYNEQFF. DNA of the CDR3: TGTGCCAGCAGCTTACGCCAACAATCACCCTACAATGAGCAGTTCTTC.

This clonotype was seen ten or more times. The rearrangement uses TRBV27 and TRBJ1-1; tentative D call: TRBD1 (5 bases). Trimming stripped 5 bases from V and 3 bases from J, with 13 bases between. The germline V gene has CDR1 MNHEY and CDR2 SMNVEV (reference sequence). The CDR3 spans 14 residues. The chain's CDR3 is CASSVGRGDTEAFF. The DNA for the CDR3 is TGTGCCAGCAGTGTAGGAAGAGGGGACACTGAAGCTTTCTTT.